This TCR beta chain was sequenced for a study of T cell responses to AZD1222 COVID-19 vaccine. Germline CDR1 and CDR2: SGHNT and YYREEE (reference sequence). The CDR3 totals 16 residues. V shed 2 bases, J shed 1 base, and the junction held 7 bases outside the gene matches. Clones were read by immunoSEQ multiplex PCR, and TCRdb kept only the in-frame ones, dropping some. The data hold over 150,000 clones, with about 89% observed a single time. The sample here was peripheral blood, taken 28 days after the second AZD1222 dose. V is TRBV5-4 and J is TRBJ1-1, with TRBD1 identical over 8 bases. The receptor's source is an adult who received the AZD1222 COVID-19 vaccine. The CDR3 spells CASSFLVTGANTEAFF. CDR3 coding DNA: TGTGCCAGCAGCTTCCTAGTGACAGGGGCGAACACTGAAGCTTTCTTT. The full variable domain, its missing parts supplied by reference TRBV5-4 and TRBJ1-1, is ETGVTQSPTHLIKTRGQQVTLRCSSQSGHNTVSWYQQALGQGPQFIFQYYREEENGRGNFPPRFSGLQFPNYSSELNVNALELDDSALYLCASSFLVTGANTEAFFGQGTRLTVV.